A selection of T cell receptor beta chains follows, all from one sample in a study of T-cell memory formation after mild COVID-19. TCRdb redid the calling of the 5' RACE reads with MiXCR, one entry per CDR3 protein. This repertoire shows hundreds of thousands of distinct CDR3 sequences, approximately 20% found once; its top ten account for roughly an eighth. The sequenced sample was PBMCs or a T cell subset sorted from them (not recorded which). The source of these receptors is an adult woman who had mild COVID-19 (a few samples of this study predate the infection). Cell type and time point are not known. Both conserved end residues are part of each CDR3. D genes are given only for firm matches. Only part of the rows carry a size: once, few, many, or a class if the clone is expanded.

abundance	v_gene	j_gene	d_gene	CDR3aa	CDR3nt
.	TRBV12-3/TRBV12-4	TRBJ2-7	TRBD1	CASSPRTGLTYEQYF	TGTGCCAGCAGCCCTAGGACAGGGTTGACCTACGAGCAGTACTTC
few	TRBV6-5	TRBJ2-6	TRBD2	CASSYGRAGANVLTF	TGTGCCAGCAGTTACGGGAGGGCTGGGGCCAACGTCCTGACTTTC
many	TRBV5-1	TRBJ2-2	.	CASSPSQMGNTGELFF	TGCGCCAGCAGCCCCAGTCAGATGGGTAACACCGGGGAGCTGTTTTTT
.	TRBV12-3/TRBV12-4	TRBJ2-1	.	CASSFEVNEQFF	TGTGCCAGCAGTTTTGAGGTGAATGAGCAGTTCTTC
.	TRBV11-2	TRBJ2-2	.	CASSLDRVGELFF	TGTGCCAGCAGCTTAGATAGGGTCGGGGAGCTGTTTTTT
.	TRBV27	TRBJ1-1	.	CASSLYPGLTEAFF	TGTGCCAGCAGTTTATATCCAGGGTTGACTGAAGCTTTCTTT
.	TRBV5-1	TRBJ2-7	TRBD1	CASSSMTGEGYEQYF	TGCGCCAGCAGCTCCATGACAGGGGAAGGCTACGAGCAGTACTTC
few	TRBV12-3/TRBV12-4	TRBJ2-7	TRBD1	CASSLRDRVPHEQYF	TGTGCCAGCAGTTTAAGGGACAGGGTCCCCCACGAGCAGTACTTC
few	TRBV20-1	TRBJ1-1	.	CSARVGGWGNTEAFF	TGCAGTGCTAGAGTTGGAGGGTGGGGGAACACTGAAGCTTTCTTT
.	TRBV3-1	TRBJ2-3	.	CASSQENTDTQYF	TGTGCCAGCAGCCAAGAGAATACAGATACGCAGTATTTT
.	TRBV9	TRBJ1-5	.	CASSPGLSNQPQHF	TGTGCCAGCAGCCCCGGGTTGAGCAATCAGCCCCAGCATTTT
few	TRBV10-3	TRBJ2-6	.	CAISESGDTSGANVLTF	TGTGCCATCAGTGAGTCGGGTGATACGTCTGGGGCCAACGTCCTGACTTTC
.	TRBV19	TRBJ2-7	.	CASSIQYNPYEQYF	TGTGCCAGTAGTATCCAATACAACCCCTACGAGCAGTACTTC
.	TRBV29-1	TRBJ2-2	.	CSVQTRGELFF	TGCAGCGTCCAGACACGCGGGGAGCTGTTTTTT
many	TRBV7-8	TRBJ1-1	TRBD1	CASSLGQGLMNTEAFF	TGTGCCAGCAGCTTAGGACAGGGCCTAATGAACACTGAAGCTTTCTTT
many	TRBV7-2	TRBJ2-1	TRBD2	CASSRLALRNEQFF	TGTGCCAGCAGCCGACTAGCTCTTCGGAATGAGCAGTTCTTC
.	TRBV19	TRBJ2-7	TRBD1	CASSIKGTGGEQYF	TGTGCCAGTAGTATCAAAGGGACAGGGGGCGAGCAGTACTTC
few	TRBV24-1	TRBJ2-3	.	CATSDLGGLSTDTQYF	TGTGCCACCAGTGATCTCGGCGGCCTTAGCACAGATACGCAGTATTTT
few	TRBV11-2	TRBJ2-5	TRBD2	CASSTLAGGPKTQYF	TGTGCCAGCAGCACCCTAGCGGGAGGGCCTAAGACCCAGTACTTC
many	TRBV27	TRBJ2-2	TRBD2	CASRRSRGATGELFF	TGTGCCAGCAGAAGATCGCGGGGGGCCACCGGGGAGCTGTTTTTT
few	TRBV29-1	TRBJ2-7	.	CSVRDGSGEEQYF	TGCAGCGTCCGGGACGGCTCAGGTGAAGAGCAGTACTTC
few	TRBV25-1	TRBJ2-3	TRBD1	CASSEYRVGTGTDTQYF	TGTGCCAGCAGTGAATATCGCGTTGGGACAGGCACAGATACGCAGTATTTT
.	TRBV12-3/TRBV12-4	TRBJ1-5	TRBD1	CASSLDRGFHQPQHF	TGTGCCAGCAGTTTAGACAGGGGCTTTCATCAGCCCCAGCATTTT
many	TRBV5-1	TRBJ2-5	.	CASSQAPRETQYF	TGCGCCAGCAGCCAGGCTCCACGAGAGACCCAGTACTTC
.	TRBV5-6	TRBJ1-2	.	CASSLYRQDGYTF	TGTGCCAGCAGCCTGTACCGACAGGATGGCTACACCTTC
few	TRBV6-5	TRBJ2-2	TRBD1	CASRYRGNTGELFF	TGTGCCAGCAGATACAGGGGCAACACCGGGGAGCTGTTTTTT
.	TRBV20-1	TRBJ2-1	.	CSASGDTTYNEQFF	TGCAGTGCTTCAGGGGACACAACCTACAATGAGCAGTTCTTC
.	TRBV6-5	TRBJ2-1	.	CASSGDSWARGNEQFF	TGTGCCAGCAGTGGGGATTCTTGGGCCAGGGGCAATGAGCAGTTCTTC
.	TRBV7-9	TRBJ2-4	TRBD2	CASSHPVAGELENIQYF	TGTGCCAGCAGCCATCCCGTCGCGGGGGAACTTGAAAACATTCAGTACTTC
.	TRBV7-9	TRBJ1-2	TRBD1	CASSPGGTGSPTLYGYTF	TGTGCCAGCAGCCCCGGCGGGACAGGGTCTCCCACCCTCTATGGCTACACCTTC
.	TRBV2	TRBJ2-5	TRBD2	CAGSGGIQETQYF	TGTGCCGGGAGCGGGGGGATCCAAGAGACCCAGTACTTC
few	TRBV20-1	TRBJ2-7	TRBD1	CSARSGGTIPYEQYF	TGCAGTGCTAGATCAGGGGGCACAATTCCCTACGAGCAGTACTTC
few	TRBV20-1	TRBJ2-7	TRBD1	CSARGTGTSYEQYF	TGCAGTGCTAGGGGGACAGGGACATCCTACGAGCAGTACTTC
.	TRBV11-3	TRBJ2-2	.	CASSPGSGEENTGELFF	TGTGCCAGCAGCCCGGGCTCGGGAGAAGAGAACACCGGGGAGCTGTTTTTT
.	TRBV6-2/TRBV6-3	TRBJ2-1	TRBD2	CASSYLQTSGRVDEQFF	TGTGCCAGCAGTTACCTTCAGACTAGCGGGAGGGTAGATGAGCAGTTCTTC
many	TRBV29-1	TRBJ2-1	.	CSVGRSFTLYNEQFF	TGCAGCGTTGGTCGATCCTTCACCCTCTACAATGAGCAGTTCTTC
.	TRBV6-1	TRBJ2-7	TRBD2	CASSEAKWTSATYEQYF	TGTGCCAGCAGTGAAGCGAAGTGGACTAGCGCAACCTACGAGCAGTACTTC
once	TRBV20-1	TRBJ2-3	.	CSARALPADTQYF	TGCAGTGCTAGAGCGCTCCCGGCGGATACGCAGTATTTT
many	TRBV6-5	TRBJ2-7	.	CASSYAVSSYEQYF	TGTGCCAGCAGTTACGCGGTCAGCTCCTACGAGCAGTACTTC
.	TRBV6-2/TRBV6-3	TRBJ1-5	TRBD1	CASSPTGPSALKVGYQPQHF	TGTGCCAGCAGCCCGACAGGGCCCTCGGCCCTTAAGGTCGGGTATCAGCCCCAGCATTTT
.	TRBV6-5	TRBJ1-1	.	CASSYTGSMNTEAFF	TGTGCCAGCAGTTACACAGGGTCGATGAACACTGAAGCTTTCTTT
many	TRBV25-1	TRBJ1-2	TRBD1	CASSESRTGKGYGYTF	TGTGCCAGCAGTGAATCCAGGACAGGGAAGGGCTATGGCTACACCTTC
.	TRBV20-1	TRBJ1-5	.	CSARPPLGLSNQPQHF	TGCAGTGCTAGACCTCCCCTGGGCCTTAGCAATCAGCCCCAGCATTTT